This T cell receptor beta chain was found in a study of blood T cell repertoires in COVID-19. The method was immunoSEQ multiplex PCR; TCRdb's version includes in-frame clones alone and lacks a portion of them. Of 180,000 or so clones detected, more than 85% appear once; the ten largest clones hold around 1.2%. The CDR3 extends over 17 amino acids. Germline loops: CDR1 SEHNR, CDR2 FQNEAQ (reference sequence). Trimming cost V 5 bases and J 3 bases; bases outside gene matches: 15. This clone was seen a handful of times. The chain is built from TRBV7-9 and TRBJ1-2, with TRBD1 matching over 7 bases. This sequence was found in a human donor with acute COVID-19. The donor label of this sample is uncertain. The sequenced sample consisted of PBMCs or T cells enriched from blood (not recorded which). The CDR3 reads CASSPLTTKGAYYGYTF. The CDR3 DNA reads TGTGCCAGCAGCCCGCTTACAACCAAGGGGGCTTACTATGGCTACACCTTC.